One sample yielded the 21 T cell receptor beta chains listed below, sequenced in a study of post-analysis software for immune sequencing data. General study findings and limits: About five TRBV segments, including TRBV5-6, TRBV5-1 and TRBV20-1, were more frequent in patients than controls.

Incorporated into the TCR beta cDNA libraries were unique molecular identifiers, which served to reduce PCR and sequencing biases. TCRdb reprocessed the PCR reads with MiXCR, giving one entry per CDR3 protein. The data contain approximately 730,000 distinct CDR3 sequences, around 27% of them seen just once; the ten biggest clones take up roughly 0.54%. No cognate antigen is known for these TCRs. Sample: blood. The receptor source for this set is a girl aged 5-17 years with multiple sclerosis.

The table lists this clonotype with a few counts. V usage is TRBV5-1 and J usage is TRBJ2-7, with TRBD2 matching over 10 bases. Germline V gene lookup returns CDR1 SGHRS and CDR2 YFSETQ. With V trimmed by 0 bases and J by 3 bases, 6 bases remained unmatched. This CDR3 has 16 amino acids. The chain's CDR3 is CASSLGTSGSIYEQYF. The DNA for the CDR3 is TGCGCCAGCAGCTTGGGGACTAGCGGAAGTATCTACGAGCAGTACTTC. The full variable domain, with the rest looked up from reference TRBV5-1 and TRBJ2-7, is KAGVTQTPRYLIKTRGQQVTLSCSPISGHRSVSWYQQTPGQGLQFLFEYFSETQRNKGNFPGRFSGRQFSNSRSEMNVSTLELGDSALYLCASSLGTSGSIYEQYFGPGTRLTVT.

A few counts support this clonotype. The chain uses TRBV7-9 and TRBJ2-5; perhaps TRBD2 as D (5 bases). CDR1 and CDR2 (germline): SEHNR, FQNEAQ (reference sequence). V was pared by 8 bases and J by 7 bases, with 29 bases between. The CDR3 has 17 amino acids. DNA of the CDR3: TGTGCCAGCGTAGGATGGAAAAGCCCGACACTGGCGGGGACCCAGTACTTC. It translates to CASVGWKSPTLAGTQYF.

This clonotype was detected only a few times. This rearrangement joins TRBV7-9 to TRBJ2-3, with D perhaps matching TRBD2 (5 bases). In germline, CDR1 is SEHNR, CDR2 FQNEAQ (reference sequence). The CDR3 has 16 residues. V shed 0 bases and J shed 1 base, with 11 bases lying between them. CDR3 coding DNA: TGTGCCAGCAGCTTAGCGCGGGCGAAGGGCACAGATACGCAGTATTTT. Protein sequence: CASSLARAKGTDTQYF.

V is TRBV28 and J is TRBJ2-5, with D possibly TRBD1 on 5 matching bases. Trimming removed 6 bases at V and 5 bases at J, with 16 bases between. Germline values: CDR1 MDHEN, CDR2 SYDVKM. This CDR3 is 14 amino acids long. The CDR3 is CASSRLDSWETQYF. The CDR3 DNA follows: TGTGCCAGCAGCCGTCTAGACAGCTGGGAGACCCAGTACTTC.

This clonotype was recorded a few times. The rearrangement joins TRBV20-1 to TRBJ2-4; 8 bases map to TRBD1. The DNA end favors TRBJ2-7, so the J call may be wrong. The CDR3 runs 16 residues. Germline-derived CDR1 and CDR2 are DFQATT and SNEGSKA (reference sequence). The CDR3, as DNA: TGCAGTGCTAGAGGGTTAAGACAGGGGCCCCTCTACGAGCAGTACTTC. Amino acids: CSARGLRQGPLYEQYF.

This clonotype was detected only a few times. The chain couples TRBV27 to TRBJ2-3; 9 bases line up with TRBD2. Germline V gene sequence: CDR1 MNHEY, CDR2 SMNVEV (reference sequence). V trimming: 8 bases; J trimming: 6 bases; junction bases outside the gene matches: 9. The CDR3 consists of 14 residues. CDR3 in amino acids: CASASGGIGDTQYF. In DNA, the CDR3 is TGTGCCAGCGCCAGCGGGGGGATTGGGGATACGCAGTATTTT.

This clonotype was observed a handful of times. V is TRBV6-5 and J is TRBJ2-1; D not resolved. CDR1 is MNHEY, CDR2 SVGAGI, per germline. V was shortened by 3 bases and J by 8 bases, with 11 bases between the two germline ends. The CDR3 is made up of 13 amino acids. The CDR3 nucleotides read TGTGCCAGCAGTTATCCGCAACGGGATGAGCAGTTCTTC. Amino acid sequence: CASSYPQRDEQFF.

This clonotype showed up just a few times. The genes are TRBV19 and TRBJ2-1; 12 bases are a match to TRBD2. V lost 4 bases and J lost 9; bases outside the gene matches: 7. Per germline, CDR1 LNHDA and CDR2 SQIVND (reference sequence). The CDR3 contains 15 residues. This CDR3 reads CASSTNPGLAGEQFF. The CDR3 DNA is TGTGCCAGTAGTACCAACCCGGGACTAGCGGGTGAGCAGTTCTTC.

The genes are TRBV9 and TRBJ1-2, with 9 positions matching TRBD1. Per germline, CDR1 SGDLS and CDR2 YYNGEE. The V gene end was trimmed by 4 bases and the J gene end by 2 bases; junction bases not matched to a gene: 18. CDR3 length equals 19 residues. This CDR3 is CASSPSPQRTGATNYGYTF. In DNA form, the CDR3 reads TGTGCCAGCAGCCCGAGCCCTCAGCGGACAGGGGCCACCAACTATGGCTACACCTTC.

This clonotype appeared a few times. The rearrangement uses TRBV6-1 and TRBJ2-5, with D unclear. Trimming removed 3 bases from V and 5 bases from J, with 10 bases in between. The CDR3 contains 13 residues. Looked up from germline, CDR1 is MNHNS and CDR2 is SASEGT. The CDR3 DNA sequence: TGTGCCAGCAGTGACTCCTTAATGGAGACCCAGTACTTC. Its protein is CASSDSLMETQYF.

CDR3 protein: CASSVRGAAFLYEQYF. CDR3 DNA: TGTGCCAGCAGCGTAAGAGGGGCCGCCTTCCTCTACGAGCAGTACTTC. The genes are TRBV9 and TRBJ2-7; D is tentatively TRBD1 or TRBD2 (5 bases each). Germline assignment: CDR1 SGDLS and CDR2 YYNGEE. This CDR3 comprises 16 residues. Trimming left V 1 base short and J 3 bases short, with 17 bases between.

As DNA, the CDR3 is TGTGCCAGCTGGAGCGGGATGGGGGAGACCCAGTACTTC. Protein sequence: CASWSGMGETQYF. The chain carries TRBV7-2 and TRBJ2-5; 7 nucleotides align to TRBD2. J was trimmed by 5 bases and V by 8 bases; bases with no gene match: 8. The CDR3 loop spans 13 amino acids. CDR1 SGHTA and CDR2 FQGNSA come from the germline V gene. Variable domain in full (rest from reference TRBV7-2 and TRBJ2-5): GAGVSQSPSNKVTEKGKDVELRCDPISGHTALYWYRQSLGQGLEFLIYFQGNSAPDKSGLPSDRFSAERTGGSVSTLTIQRTQQEDSAVYLCASWSGMGETQYFGPGTRLLVL.

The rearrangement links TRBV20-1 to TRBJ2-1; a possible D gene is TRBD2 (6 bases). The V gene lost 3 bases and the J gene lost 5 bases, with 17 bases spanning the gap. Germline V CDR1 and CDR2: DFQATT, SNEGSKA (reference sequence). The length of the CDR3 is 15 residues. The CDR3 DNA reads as TGCAGTGCTAGTTGGGTGCGGGATCAGCACAATGAGCAGTTCTTC. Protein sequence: CSASWVRDQHNEQFF.

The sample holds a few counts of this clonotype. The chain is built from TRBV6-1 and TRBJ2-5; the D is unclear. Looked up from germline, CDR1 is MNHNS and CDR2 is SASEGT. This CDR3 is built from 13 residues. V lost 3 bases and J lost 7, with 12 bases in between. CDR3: CASSEDRWGTQYF. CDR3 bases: TGTGCCAGCAGTGAGGATCGGTGGGGGACCCAGTACTTC.

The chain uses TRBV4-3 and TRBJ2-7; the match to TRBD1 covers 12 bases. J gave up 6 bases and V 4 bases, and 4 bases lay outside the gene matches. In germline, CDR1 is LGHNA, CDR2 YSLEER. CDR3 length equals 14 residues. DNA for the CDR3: TGCGCCAGCAGCCCCGGGACAGGGGGCGCCGAGCAGTACTTC. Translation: CASSPGTGGAEQYF.

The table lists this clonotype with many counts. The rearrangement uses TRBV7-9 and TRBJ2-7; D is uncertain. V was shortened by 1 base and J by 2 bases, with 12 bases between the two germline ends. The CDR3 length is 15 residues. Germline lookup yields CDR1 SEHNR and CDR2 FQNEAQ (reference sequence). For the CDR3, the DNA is TGTGCCAGCAGCTTAGGGGCCCTAAGCACCTACGAGCAGTACTTC. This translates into CASSLGALSTYEQYF.

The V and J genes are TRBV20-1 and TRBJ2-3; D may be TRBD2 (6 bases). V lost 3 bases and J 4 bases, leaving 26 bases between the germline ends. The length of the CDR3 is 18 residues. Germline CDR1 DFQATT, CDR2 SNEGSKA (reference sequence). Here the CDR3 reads CSASGEVTSRRRPDTQYF. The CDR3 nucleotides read TGCAGTGCTAGTGGGGAAGTTACTAGCCGGCGAAGGCCAGATACGCAGTATTTT.

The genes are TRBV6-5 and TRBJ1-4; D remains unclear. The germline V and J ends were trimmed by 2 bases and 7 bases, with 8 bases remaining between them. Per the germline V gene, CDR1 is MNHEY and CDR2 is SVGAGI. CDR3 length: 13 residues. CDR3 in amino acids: CASSYREGEKLFF. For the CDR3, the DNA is TGTGCCAGCAGTTACCGGGAAGGTGAAAAACTGTTTTTT.

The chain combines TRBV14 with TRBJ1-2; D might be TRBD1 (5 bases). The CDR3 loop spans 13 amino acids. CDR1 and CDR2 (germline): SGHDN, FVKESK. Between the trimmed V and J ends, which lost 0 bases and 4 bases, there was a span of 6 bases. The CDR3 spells CASSQDTGYGYTF. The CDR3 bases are TGTGCCAGCAGCCAAGATACAGGCTATGGCTACACCTTC. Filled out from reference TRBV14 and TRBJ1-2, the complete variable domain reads EAGVTQFPSHSVIEKGQTVTLRCDPISGHDNLYWYRRVMGKEIKFLLHFVKESKQDESGMPNNRFLAERTGGTYSTLKVQPAELEDSGVYFCASSQDTGYGYTFGSGTRLTVV.

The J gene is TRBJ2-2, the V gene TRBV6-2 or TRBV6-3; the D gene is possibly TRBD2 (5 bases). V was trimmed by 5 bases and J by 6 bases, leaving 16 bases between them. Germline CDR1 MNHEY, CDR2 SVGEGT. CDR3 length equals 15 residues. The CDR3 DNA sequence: TGTGCCAGCAGTCCGATTGGATCGCGGGCCGGGGAGCTGTTTTTT. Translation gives CASSPIGSRAGELFF.

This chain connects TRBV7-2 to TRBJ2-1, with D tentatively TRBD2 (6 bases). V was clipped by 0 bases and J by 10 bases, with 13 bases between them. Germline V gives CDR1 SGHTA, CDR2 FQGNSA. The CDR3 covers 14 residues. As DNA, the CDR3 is TGTGCCAGCAGCTTAGCGCGGGACTCCTCGGAGCAGTTCTTC. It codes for CASSLARDSSEQFF. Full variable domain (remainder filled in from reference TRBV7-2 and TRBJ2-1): GAGVSQSPSNKVTEKGKDVELRCDPISGHTALYWYRQSLGQGLEFLIYFQGNSAPDKSGLPSDRFSAERTGGSVSTLTIQRTQQEDSAVYLCASSLARDSSEQFFGPGTRLTVL.